The rows below give T cell receptor beta chains drawn from one sample of a study of blood T cell repertoires in COVID-19. The data were produced by immunoSEQ multiplex PCR, yet TCRdb's version contains in-frame clones alone and is incomplete. The profile covers roughly 260,000 clones, with about 89% appearing a single time and about 2.5% taken by the ten largest. Material for sequencing was peripheral blood. Receptors originate from a woman aged 45-60 years with acute or convalescent COVID-19. CDR3s include the opening cysteine and the closing phenylalanine or tryptophan. Fields, in order: J gene, V gene, D gene, clone size, CDR3 protein, CDR3 DNA. D genes are given only for firm matches. Where a row states a size, it is once, few, many or the class of an expanded clone; other rows omit it.

>TRBJ2-1|TRBV19|TRBD2|NA
CASYPTGGSYNEQFF
TGTGCCAGCTACCCGACGGGGGGCTCCTACAATGAGCAGTTCTTC
>TRBJ2-7|TRBV27|NA|once
CASMERSLSYEQYF
TGTGCCAGCATGGAGCGTAGCCTCTCCTACGAGCAGTACTTC
>TRBJ1-5|TRBV19|TRBD1|NA
CASSLNRGNSNQPQHF
TGTGCCAGTAGTCTGAACAGGGGTAATAGCAATCAGCCCCAGCATTTT
>TRBJ1-4|TRBV2|NA|NA
CASRSGGEKLFF
TGTGCCAGCCGTTCAGGAGGAGAAAAACTGTTTTTT
>TRBJ1-1|TRBV18|TRBD1|NA
CASSPRDRGEAFF
TGTGCCAGCTCACCGAGGGACAGGGGTGAAGCTTTCTTT
>TRBJ1-2|TRBV6-5|TRBD1|NA
CASSLGQPSEYGYTF
TGTGCCAGCAGCCTGGGACAGCCCTCGGAGTATGGCTACACCTTC
>TRBJ2-7|TRBV9|NA|once
CASSANLGNDEQYF
TGTGCCAGCAGCGCAAATCTAGGCAACGACGAGCAGTACTTC
>TRBJ1-1|TRBV6-5|TRBD1|NA
CASSIDRGNTEAFF
TGTGCCAGCAGTATCGACAGGGGGAACACTGAAGCTTTCTTT
>TRBJ1-1|TRBV5-6|TRBD1|NA
CASSGDRDVRNGAEAFF
TGTGCCAGCAGCGGGGACAGGGATGTGAGAAATGGGGCTGAAGCTTTCTTT
>TRBJ2-5|TRBV5-1|TRBD1|NA
CASSFGTGKETQYF
TGCGCCAGCAGCTTCGGGACAGGGAAAGAGACCCAGTACTTC
>TRBJ1-5|TRBV7-9|TRBD1|NA
CASSLLLGQGTGQPQHF
TGTGCCAGCAGCTTACTGCTGGGACAGGGGACAGGGCAGCCCCAGCATTTT
>TRBJ2-7|TRBV6-5|NA|NA
CAITAPRSYEQYF
TGTGCCATCACAGCCCCCCGCTCCTACGAGCAGTACTTC
>TRBJ2-5|TRBV7-6|NA|NA
CASSTTDSLYQETQYF
TGTGCCAGCAGCACGACGGACAGCCTGTACCAAGAGACCCAGTACTTC
>TRBJ2-7|TRBV4-1|NA|once
CASREMDRAYEQYF
TGCGCCAGCAGGGAAATGGATCGGGCCTACGAGCAGTACTTC
>TRBJ1-2|TRBV28|TRBD1|NA
CATWTGIGYGYTF
TGTGCCACCTGGACAGGAATCGGCTATGGCTACACCTTC
>TRBJ1-3|TRBV5-1|NA|NA
CASSLDSSGNTIYF
TGCGCCAGCAGCTTGGACAGCTCTGGAAACACCATATATTTT
>TRBJ1-5|TRBV24-1|NA|NA
CATSDSTFGQPQHF
TGTGCCACCAGTGATTCAACGTTCGGGCAGCCCCAGCATTTT
>TRBJ2-1|TRBV13|TRBD2|NA
CASSSGTSGTYVNEQFF
TGTGCCAGCAGCTCGGGGACTAGCGGGACCTATGTGAATGAGCAGTTCTTC
>TRBJ1-6|TRBV28|NA|few
CASNPLGSGNSPLHF
TGTGCCAGCAACCCTTTAGGGTCGGGAAATTCACCCCTCCACTTT
>TRBJ2-5|TRBV24-1|TRBD2|NA
CATSDSGLAGRLETQYF
TGTGCCACCAGTGATTCGGGACTAGCGGGAAGGCTGGAGACCCAGTACTTC
>TRBJ2-5|TRBV28|NA|NA
CASSLDRETQYF
TGTGCCAGCAGTTTAGACAGAGAGACCCAGTACTTC
>TRBJ1-2|TRBV7-2|TRBD1|NA
CASSLNPGQGIYGYTF
TGTGCCAGCAGCTTAAACCCGGGACAGGGGATTTACGGCTACACCTTC
>TRBJ2-1|TRBV10-2|TRBD1|NA
CASTGTGGEGYNEQFF
TGCGCCAGCACCGGGACAGGGGGCGAAGGGTACAATGAGCAGTTCTTC
>TRBJ2-6|TRBV19|NA|NA
CASSAGSSGANVLTF
TGTGCCAGTTCAGCGGGTAGCTCTGGGGCCAACGTCCTGACTTTC
>TRBJ1-1|TRBV11-2|NA|NA
CASSLGIQGTEAFF
TGTGCCAGCAGCTTAGGTATTCAGGGCACTGAAGCTTTCTTT
>TRBJ1-3|TRBV7-8|NA|NA
CASSQDRNTIYF
TGTGCCAGCAGCCAGGACAGAAACACCATATATTTT
>TRBJ1-1|TRBV27|NA|NA
CASRILALDPGTEAFF
TGTGCCAGCAGAATTCTAGCGCTAGACCCTGGTACTGAAGCTTTCTTT
>TRBJ1-1|TRBV6-5|NA|NA
CASSYSGESTEAFF
TGTGCCAGCAGTTACTCAGGGGAATCCACTGAAGCTTTCTTT
>TRBJ1-2|TRBV27|TRBD1|NA
CASPTGGKLNYGYTF
TGTGCCAGCCCGACAGGGGGCAAGCTTAACTATGGCTACACCTTC
>TRBJ1-6|TRBV5-1|TRBD1|NA
CASSLEPTGQGYNSPLHF
TGCGCCAGCAGCTTGGAGCCCACGGGACAGGGTTATAATTCACCCCTCCACTTT
>TRBJ2-3|TRBV7-3|TRBD2|NA
CASSPGLAGVDTQYF
TGTGCCAGCAGCCCGGGACTAGCGGGAGTAGATACGCAGTATTTT
>TRBJ2-7|TRBV27|TRBD2|NA
CASQPRRGASYEQYF
TGTGCCAGCCAACCCCGGCGGGGGGCCTCCTACGAGCAGTACTTC
>TRBJ2-5|TRBV30|TRBD2|NA
CAWSTRLAADQETQYF
TGTGCCTGGAGTACCAGACTAGCGGCGGACCAAGAGACCCAGTACTTC
>TRBJ1-1|TRBV29-1|NA|NA
CSVEEWNSGGAFF
TGCAGCGTTGAAGAATGGAATAGCGGGGGAGCTTTCTTT
>TRBJ2-7|TRBV5-1|TRBD1|NA
CASSLGGQGDEQYF
TGCGCCAGCAGCTTGGGGGGACAGGGAGACGAGCAGTACTTC
>TRBJ2-6|TRBV5-1|NA|many
CASSLGQGPSSGANVLTF
TGCGCCAGCAGCTTGGGGCAGGGGCCGAGCTCTGGGGCCAACGTCCTGACTTTC
>TRBJ2-5|TRBV19|NA|NA
CASSISTQFVETQYF
TGTGCCAGTAGTATCTCTACACAGTTTGTTGAGACCCAGTACTTC
>TRBJ1-5|TRBV29-1|NA|NA
CSARTGNQPQHF
TGCAGCGCCAGAACAGGTAATCAGCCCCAGCATTTT
>TRBJ1-3|TRBV6-1|NA|NA
CASSEPGRREATIYF
TGTGCCAGCAGTGAACCGGGCCGCCGGGAGGCCACCATATATTTT
>TRBJ2-1|TRBV2|TRBD1|few
CASSAGTGSGGQFF
TGTGCCAGCAGTGCCGGGACAGGGAGCGGAGGGCAGTTCTTC
>TRBJ1-2|TRBV6-5|NA|NA
CASSPIQGSGYTF
TGTGCCAGCAGTCCTATCCAGGGGTCTGGCTACACCTTC
>TRBJ1-5|TRBV7-9|NA|NA
CASSLGESSQPQHF
TGTGCCAGCAGCTTAGGGGAGAGCAGTCAGCCCCAGCATTTT
>TRBJ2-2|TRBV9|TRBD2|NA
CASSGRLAESTGELFF
TGTGCCAGCAGCGGGCGACTAGCGGAGTCCACCGGGGAGCTGTTTTTT
>TRBJ1-5|TRBV2|TRBD1|few
CASSWDSSRQPQHF
TGTGCCAGCAGCTGGGACAGCAGCAGACAGCCCCAGCATTTT
>TRBJ1-4|TRBV18|TRBD1|NA
CASSRSGGTNEKLFF
TGTGCCAGCTCCCGCTCAGGGGGGACTAATGAAAAACTGTTTTTT
>TRBJ1-2|TRBV11-2|TRBD1|NA
CASSFPGQGYGNYGYTF
TGTGCCAGCAGCTTTCCGGGACAGGGGTACGGTAACTATGGCTACACCTTC
>TRBJ2-1|TRBV7-2|TRBD2|NA
CASSLAPGRGNEQFF
TGTGCCAGCAGCTTAGCGCCCGGGAGGGGAAATGAGCAGTTCTTC